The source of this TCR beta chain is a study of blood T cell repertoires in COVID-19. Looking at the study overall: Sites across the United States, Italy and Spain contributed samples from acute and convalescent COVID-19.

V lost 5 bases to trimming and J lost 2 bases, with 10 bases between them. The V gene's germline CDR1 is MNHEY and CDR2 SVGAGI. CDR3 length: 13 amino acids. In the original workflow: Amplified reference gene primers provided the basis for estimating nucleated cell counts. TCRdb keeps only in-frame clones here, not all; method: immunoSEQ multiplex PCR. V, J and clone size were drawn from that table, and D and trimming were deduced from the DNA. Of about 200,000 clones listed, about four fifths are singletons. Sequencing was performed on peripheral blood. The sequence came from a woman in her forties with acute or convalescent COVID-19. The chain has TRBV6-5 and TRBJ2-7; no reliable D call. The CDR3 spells CASSRPRAYEQYF. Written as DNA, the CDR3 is TGTGCCAGCAGTCGGCCTCGGGCCTACGAGCAGTACTTC.